Listed below are T cell receptor beta chains from one sample, sequenced in a study of Ad26.COV2.S vaccination and SARS-CoV-2 variants. Generated by immunoSEQ multiplex PCR, the TCRdb table keeps only in-frame clones and is missing some. Among some 180,000 clones listed, approximately 88% were seen once. The material was peripheral blood, obtained after recovery from COVID-19. The receptors originated from a human donor who had recovered from COVID-19. Both conserved end residues are part of each CDR3. Fields, in order: D gene, CDR3 length, J gene, clone size, V gene, CDR3 DNA, CDR3 protein. D genes are given only for firm matches. The size field is filled for only some rows; it gives once, few, many or a size class.

d_gene: TRBD2
len: 16
j_gene: TRBJ2-3
abundance: -
v_gene: TRBV18
CDR3nt: TGTGCCAGCTCACTCGGACTAGCGGGGGTTCAAGATACGCAGTATTTT
CDR3aa: CASSLGLAGVQDTQYF

d_gene: -
len: 15
j_gene: TRBJ2-7
abundance: -
v_gene: TRBV5-5
CDR3nt: TGTGCCAGCAGCTTGGCCGGGGTAGTAGCCTACGAGCAGTACTTC
CDR3aa: CASSLAGVVAYEQYF

d_gene: TRBD1
len: 14
j_gene: TRBJ2-1
abundance: -
v_gene: TRBV5-1
CDR3nt: TGCGCCAGCAGGGGGACAGGGGGTTACAATGAGCAGTTCTTC
CDR3aa: CASRGTGGYNEQFF

d_gene: -
len: 14
j_gene: TRBJ1-6
abundance: -
v_gene: TRBV7-9
CDR3nt: TGTGCCAGCAGCTCAAGACAGGAAAATTCACCCCTCCACTTT
CDR3aa: CASSSRQENSPLHF

d_gene: -
len: 14
j_gene: TRBJ1-6
abundance: -
v_gene: TRBV28
CDR3nt: TGTGCCAGCAGTTTAGGGCTGTATAATTCACCCCTCCACTTT
CDR3aa: CASSLGLYNSPLHF

d_gene: TRBD2
len: 17
j_gene: TRBJ2-3
abundance: -
v_gene: TRBV11-2
CDR3nt: TGTGCCAGCAGCTTGGGCGGGACTAGCGGAGTCACAGATACGCAGTATTTT
CDR3aa: CASSLGGTSGVTDTQYF

d_gene: -
len: 13
j_gene: TRBJ1-1
abundance: -
v_gene: TRBV9
CDR3nt: TGTGCCAGCAGCCCCGAGGTGGGCACTGAAGCTTTCTTT
CDR3aa: CASSPEVGTEAFF

d_gene: TRBD1
len: 12
j_gene: TRBJ1-1
abundance: -
v_gene: TRBV7-9
CDR3nt: TGTGCCAGCACCGACAGGGGCACTGAAGCTTTCTTT
CDR3aa: CASTDRGTEAFF

d_gene: -
len: 17
j_gene: TRBJ1-4
abundance: -
v_gene: TRBV2
CDR3nt: TGTGCCAGCCCCCCCTGGAGGGGGGCTGCAACTAATGAAAAACTGTTTTTT
CDR3aa: CASPPWRGAATNEKLFF

d_gene: -
len: 12
j_gene: TRBJ2-3
abundance: -
v_gene: TRBV7-6
CDR3nt: TGTGCCAGCAGCCCATACACAGATACGCAGTATTTT
CDR3aa: CASSPYTDTQYF

d_gene: -
len: 13
j_gene: TRBJ2-1
abundance: -
v_gene: TRBV27
CDR3nt: TGTGCCAGCACCTTCGGACCCGACAATGAGCAGTTCTTC
CDR3aa: CASTFGPDNEQFF

d_gene: -
len: 12
j_gene: TRBJ1-4
abundance: -
v_gene: TRBV3-1/TRBV3-2
CDR3nt: TGTGCCAGCGGGAAGAGTAATGAAAAACTGTTTTTT
CDR3aa: CASGKSNEKLFF

d_gene: TRBD2
len: 15
j_gene: TRBJ2-1
abundance: once
v_gene: TRBV5-1
CDR3nt: TGCGCCAGCAGCCCCCGACTAGCGGGAGTCGGGGAGCAGTTCTTC
CDR3aa: CASSPRLAGVGEQFF

d_gene: TRBD2
len: 19
j_gene: TRBJ2-2
abundance: -
v_gene: TRBV12-5
CDR3nt: TGTGCTAGTGGTTTGTCGCCCGGGCTAGCGGCCCCTAACACCGGGGAGCTGTTTTTT
CDR3aa: CASGLSPGLAAPNTGELFF

d_gene: -
len: 15
j_gene: TRBJ2-3
abundance: -
v_gene: TRBV7-2
CDR3nt: TGTGCCAGCAGCACGTTCAGCCTTTCCACAGATACGCAGTATTTT
CDR3aa: CASSTFSLSTDTQYF

d_gene: -
len: 16
j_gene: TRBJ2-2
abundance: -
v_gene: TRBV5-1
CDR3nt: TGCGCCAGCAGCGTTTTGAGGGGGAGGAACACCGGGGAGCTGTTTTTT
CDR3aa: CASSVLRGRNTGELFF

d_gene: TRBD1
len: 14
j_gene: TRBJ2-2
abundance: few
v_gene: TRBV2
CDR3nt: TGTGCCAGCAGGAGACAGGGGTTCGCCGGGGAGCTGTTTTTT
CDR3aa: CASRRQGFAGELFF

d_gene: -
len: 14
j_gene: TRBJ2-7
abundance: -
v_gene: TRBV7-6
CDR3nt: TGTGCCAGCAGCTTAGGCGGGACGACCTACGAGCAGTACTTC
CDR3aa: CASSLGGTTYEQYF

d_gene: -
len: 15
j_gene: TRBJ1-1
abundance: -
v_gene: TRBV4-1
CDR3nt: TGCGCCAGCAGCCAAGAAGGAGGGGTTGTCACTGAAGCTTTCTTT
CDR3aa: CASSQEGGVVTEAFF

d_gene: -
len: 13
j_gene: TRBJ1-6
abundance: -
v_gene: TRBV20-1
CDR3nt: TGCAGTGCTAATGAGGTCGGGAATTCACCCCTCCACTTT
CDR3aa: CSANEVGNSPLHF

d_gene: -
len: 15
j_gene: TRBJ2-7
abundance: -
v_gene: TRBV3-1/TRBV3-2
CDR3nt: TGTGCCAGCAGCCCCAGCGGGTTCCCCTCCTACGAGCAGTACTTC
CDR3aa: CASSPSGFPSYEQYF

d_gene: -
len: 15
j_gene: TRBJ2-7
abundance: -
v_gene: TRBV11-3
CDR3nt: TGTGCCAGCAGCTTAGGTGGCAGCGAAGCGTACGAGCAGTACTTC
CDR3aa: CASSLGGSEAYEQYF

d_gene: TRBD2
len: 14
j_gene: TRBJ2-7
abundance: -
v_gene: TRBV6-6
CDR3nt: TGTGCCAGCAGGCGGACTAGCGGACAATACGAGCAGTACTTC
CDR3aa: CASRRTSGQYEQYF

d_gene: -
len: 14
j_gene: TRBJ2-7
abundance: -
v_gene: TRBV5-4
CDR3nt: TGTGCCAGCAGCTTTTTGGGGGTAACCTACGAGCAGTACTTC
CDR3aa: CASSFLGVTYEQYF

d_gene: -
len: 15
j_gene: TRBJ2-3
abundance: -
v_gene: TRBV12-5
CDR3nt: TGTGCTAGTGGCCAACCGGGACGGAGCACAGATACGCAGTATTTT
CDR3aa: CASGQPGRSTDTQYF

d_gene: -
len: 16
j_gene: TRBJ2-1
abundance: -
v_gene: TRBV5-1
CDR3nt: TGCGCCAGCAGCTTGGTGCCCTTTGAGGGCTACAATGAGCAGTTCTTC
CDR3aa: CASSLVPFEGYNEQFF

d_gene: -
len: 15
j_gene: TRBJ1-4
abundance: -
v_gene: TRBV19
CDR3nt: TGTGCCAGTAGTATACCCCTGGGAAGCAATGAAAAACTGTTTTTT
CDR3aa: CASSIPLGSNEKLFF

d_gene: -
len: 13
j_gene: TRBJ2-1
abundance: -
v_gene: TRBV19
CDR3nt: TGTGCCAGTAGTGAGAGTAGACAGGCCCTAAGGCTCTTC
CDR3aa: CASSESRQALRLF

d_gene: -
len: 17
j_gene: TRBJ1-1
abundance: once
v_gene: TRBV11-2
CDR3nt: TGTGCCAGCAGCTTCCAATTCAAACAGGAAAAGAACACTGAAGCTTTCTTT
CDR3aa: CASSFQFKQEKNTEAFF

d_gene: -
len: 16
j_gene: TRBJ1-1
abundance: -
v_gene: TRBV7-8
CDR3nt: TGTGCCAGCAGCTCGAGACAGGACCCCTGGAACACTGAAGCTTTCTTT
CDR3aa: CASSSRQDPWNTEAFF

d_gene: -
len: 16
j_gene: TRBJ2-7
abundance: -
v_gene: TRBV4-2
CDR3nt: TGTGCCAGCAGCCAAGACGTCGGCAGCTTAACCTACGAGCAGTACTTC
CDR3aa: CASSQDVGSLTYEQYF

d_gene: -
len: 16
j_gene: TRBJ2-3
abundance: -
v_gene: TRBV9
CDR3nt: TGTGCCAGCAGCGTAGAGGCTAGCGAATTCACAGATACGCAGTATTTT
CDR3aa: CASSVEASEFTDTQYF

d_gene: -
len: 12
j_gene: TRBJ2-5
abundance: -
v_gene: TRBV3-1/TRBV3-2
CDR3nt: TGTGCCAGCAGCCTTCGTGCAGAGACCCAGTACTTC
CDR3aa: CASSLRAETQYF

d_gene: -
len: 15
j_gene: TRBJ1-5
abundance: -
v_gene: TRBV18
CDR3nt: TGTGCCAGCTCACCACGCGCAGGGGGCAATCAGCCCCAGCATTTT
CDR3aa: CASSPRAGGNQPQHF

d_gene: -
len: 11
j_gene: TRBJ2-2
abundance: once
v_gene: TRBV6-5
CDR3nt: TGTGCCAGCAGTCAGACCGGGGAGCTGTTTTTT
CDR3aa: CASSQTGELFF

d_gene: -
len: 12
j_gene: TRBJ1-5
abundance: few
v_gene: TRBV2
CDR3nt: TGTGCCAGCAGTGAGGGGTATCAGCCCCAGCATTTT
CDR3aa: CASSEGYQPQHF

d_gene: -
len: 16
j_gene: TRBJ2-2
abundance: few
v_gene: TRBV3-1/TRBV3-2
CDR3nt: TGTGCCAGCAGCCAAGATCCTCCTCCGAACACCGGGGAGCTGTTTTTT
CDR3aa: CASSQDPPPNTGELFF

d_gene: -
len: 12
j_gene: TRBJ2-5
abundance: once
v_gene: TRBV5-4
CDR3nt: TGTGCCAGCAGTGGGGTTTCGGAGACCCAGTACTTC
CDR3aa: CASSGVSETQYF

d_gene: -
len: 18
j_gene: TRBJ2-1
abundance: -
v_gene: TRBV6-2/TRBV6-3
CDR3nt: TGTGCCAGCAGTTACCTTCTAGGGCCCGGCGACTCCTACAATGAGCAGTTCTTC
CDR3aa: CASSYLLGPGDSYNEQFF

d_gene: TRBD1
len: 14
j_gene: TRBJ2-1
abundance: -
v_gene: TRBV11-3
CDR3nt: TGTGCCAGCAGCTCAGGGACAGGGTACGATGAGCAGTTCTTC
CDR3aa: CASSSGTGYDEQFF

d_gene: -
len: 13
j_gene: TRBJ2-3
abundance: -
v_gene: TRBV10-2
CDR3nt: TGCGCCAGCAGGCCTGATATTTACGATACGCAGTATTTT
CDR3aa: CASRPDIYDTQYF

d_gene: -
len: 18
j_gene: TRBJ2-6
abundance: -
v_gene: TRBV27
CDR3nt: TGTGCCAGCAGTTTATCCAGGGGAGCATTAACTGGGGCCAACGTCCTGACTTTC
CDR3aa: CASSLSRGALTGANVLTF

d_gene: -
len: 15
j_gene: TRBJ2-5
abundance: -
v_gene: TRBV7-3
CDR3nt: TGTGCCAGCAGCTTAGGAGGGGGCCCCCAAGAGACCCAGTACTTC
CDR3aa: CASSLGGGPQETQYF

d_gene: -
len: 14
j_gene: TRBJ2-7
abundance: -
v_gene: TRBV7-3
CDR3nt: TGTGCCAGCAGCTTACAGGGGAGGTCCTACGAGCAGTACTTC
CDR3aa: CASSLQGRSYEQYF

d_gene: -
len: 16
j_gene: TRBJ2-5
abundance: -
v_gene: TRBV5-1
CDR3nt: TGCGCCAGCAGCTTGGCCTGGCAGGGAATACTCGAGACCCAGTACTTC
CDR3aa: CASSLAWQGILETQYF

d_gene: -
len: 15
j_gene: TRBJ2-7
abundance: -
v_gene: TRBV27
CDR3nt: TGTGCCAGCAGTTTATTCGGCGACATTTCCTACGAGCAGTACTTC
CDR3aa: CASSLFGDISYEQYF

d_gene: TRBD1
len: 16
j_gene: TRBJ1-2
abundance: -
v_gene: TRBV19
CDR3nt: TGTGCCAGTAGTCTAAGTGGATTGGACAGGGACTATGGCTACACCTTC
CDR3aa: CASSLSGLDRDYGYTF

d_gene: TRBD1
len: 16
j_gene: TRBJ2-1
abundance: -
v_gene: TRBV27
CDR3nt: TGTGCCAGCAGTGCCGCGGGACAGGGCGCGTACAATGAGCAGTTCTTC
CDR3aa: CASSAAGQGAYNEQFF

d_gene: TRBD1
len: 13
j_gene: TRBJ1-1
abundance: -
v_gene: TRBV7-9
CDR3nt: TGTGCCAGCAGCTCTTGGGACAGGGCTGAAGCTTTCTTT
CDR3aa: CASSSWDRAEAFF

d_gene: -
len: 14
j_gene: TRBJ1-1
abundance: -
v_gene: TRBV5-6
CDR3nt: TGTGCCAGCAGCTCCGGGGGCTTGGGCACTGAAGCTTTCTTT
CDR3aa: CASSSGGLGTEAFF

d_gene: TRBD2
len: 15
j_gene: TRBJ2-2
abundance: -
v_gene: TRBV28
CDR3nt: TGTGCCAGCACCATAGCGGGAGGAGGGACCGGGGAGCTGTTTTTT
CDR3aa: CASTIAGGGTGELFF

d_gene: TRBD2
len: 16
j_gene: TRBJ2-7
abundance: -
v_gene: TRBV3-1/TRBV3-2
CDR3nt: TGTGCCAGCAGCCAAGGAGGACTAGCGGAGACCTACGAGCAGTACTTC
CDR3aa: CASSQGGLAETYEQYF

d_gene: TRBD1
len: 14
j_gene: TRBJ1-1
abundance: once
v_gene: TRBV19
CDR3nt: TGTGCCAGTACGGGACAGGTGATGAACACTGAAGCTTTCTTT
CDR3aa: CASTGQVMNTEAFF

d_gene: -
len: 16
j_gene: TRBJ1-3
abundance: -
v_gene: TRBV7-8
CDR3nt: TGTGCCAGCAGCTTAGGGTCGTTCGGGGCTGGAAACACCATATATTTT
CDR3aa: CASSLGSFGAGNTIYF

d_gene: -
len: 12
j_gene: TRBJ2-7
abundance: -
v_gene: TRBV2
CDR3nt: TGTGCCAGCATCCTGGGTTCCTACGAGCAGTACTTC
CDR3aa: CASILGSYEQYF